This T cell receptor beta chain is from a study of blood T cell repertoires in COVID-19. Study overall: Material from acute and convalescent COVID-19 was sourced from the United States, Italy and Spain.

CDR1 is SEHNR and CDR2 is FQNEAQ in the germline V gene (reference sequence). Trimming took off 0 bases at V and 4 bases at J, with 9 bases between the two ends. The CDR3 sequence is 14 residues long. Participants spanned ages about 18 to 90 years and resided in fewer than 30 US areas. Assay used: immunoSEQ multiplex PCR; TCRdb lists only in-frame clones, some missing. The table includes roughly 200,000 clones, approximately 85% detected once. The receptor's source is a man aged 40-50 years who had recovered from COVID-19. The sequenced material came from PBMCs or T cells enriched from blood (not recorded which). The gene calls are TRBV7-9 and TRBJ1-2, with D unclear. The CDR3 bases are TGTGCCAGCAGCTTAGCGCTGAGAGGCTATGGCTACACCTTC. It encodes CASSLALRGYGYTF.